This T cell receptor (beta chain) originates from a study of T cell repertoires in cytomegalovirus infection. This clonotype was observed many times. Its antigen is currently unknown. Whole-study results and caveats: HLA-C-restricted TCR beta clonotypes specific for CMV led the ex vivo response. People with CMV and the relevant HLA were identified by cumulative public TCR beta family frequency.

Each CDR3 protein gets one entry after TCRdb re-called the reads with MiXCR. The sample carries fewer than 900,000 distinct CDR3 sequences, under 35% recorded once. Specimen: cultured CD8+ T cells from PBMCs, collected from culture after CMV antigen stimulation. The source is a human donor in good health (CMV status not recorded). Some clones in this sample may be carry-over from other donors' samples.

CDR3 nucleotide sequence: TGTGCCAGCAGGTCTCCCCGGGACAGGGTCCTTAACTATGGCTACACCTTC. As protein: CASRSPRDRVLNYGYTF. The rearrangement links TRBV6-6 to TRBJ1-2; TRBD1 matches at 9 bases. The V gene end was trimmed by 6 bases and the J gene end by 1 base; junction bases not matched to a gene: 12. Germline loops: CDR1 MNHNY, CDR2 SVGAGI (reference sequence). This CDR3 is built from 17 residues.